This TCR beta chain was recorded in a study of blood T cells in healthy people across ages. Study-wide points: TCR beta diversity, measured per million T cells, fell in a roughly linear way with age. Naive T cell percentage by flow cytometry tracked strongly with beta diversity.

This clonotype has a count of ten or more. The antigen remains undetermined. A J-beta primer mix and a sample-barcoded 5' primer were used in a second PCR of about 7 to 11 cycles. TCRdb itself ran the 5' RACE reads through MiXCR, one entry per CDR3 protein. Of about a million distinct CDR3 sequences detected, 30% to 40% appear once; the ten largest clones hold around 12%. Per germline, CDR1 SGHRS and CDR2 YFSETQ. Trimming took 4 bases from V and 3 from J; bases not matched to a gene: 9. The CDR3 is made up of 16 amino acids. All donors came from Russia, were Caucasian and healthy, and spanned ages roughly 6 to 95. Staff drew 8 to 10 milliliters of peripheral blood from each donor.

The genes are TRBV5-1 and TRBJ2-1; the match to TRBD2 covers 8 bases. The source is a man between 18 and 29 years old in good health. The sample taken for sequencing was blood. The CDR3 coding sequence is TGCGCCAGCAGCCCTTATTCTAGCGGGTACTACAATGAGCAGTTCTTC. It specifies CASSPYSSGYYNEQFF.